The subject of this entry is one T cell receptor beta chain. Its antigen is not known. This entry comes from a study of Tregs in tolerant kidney transplant recipients. Points from the study as a whole: The most relevant donor-specific Treg TCRbeta repertoire apparently came from expansion with activated donor B cells. No direct test of biological reproducibility was done here.

The V gene's germline CDR1 is MGHDK and CDR2 SYGVNS. V gave up 5 bases and J gave up 4 bases, with 15 bases separating them. The CDR3 loop spans 14 amino acids. Thawed PBMCs were FACS-sorted into unstimulated CD4+CD25+CD127- regulatory T cells, CD4+CD25- non-regulatory cells, CD4 and CD8 cells. Clones were read by immunoSEQ multiplex PCR, and TCRdb kept only the in-frame ones, dropping some. The data show tens of thousands of clones, with over 70% seen just once and 4% to 6.5% held by the top ten. This sequence joins TRBV25-1 and TRBJ2-7, with D perhaps TRBD2 (6 bases). The TCR comes from a human donor in good health. Sequencing was performed on CD4+ T cells from blood. CDR3 in DNA: TGTGCCAGCAGTCCCCGAGGTAGCGGATACGAGCAGTACTTC. As protein: CASSPRGSGYEQYF.